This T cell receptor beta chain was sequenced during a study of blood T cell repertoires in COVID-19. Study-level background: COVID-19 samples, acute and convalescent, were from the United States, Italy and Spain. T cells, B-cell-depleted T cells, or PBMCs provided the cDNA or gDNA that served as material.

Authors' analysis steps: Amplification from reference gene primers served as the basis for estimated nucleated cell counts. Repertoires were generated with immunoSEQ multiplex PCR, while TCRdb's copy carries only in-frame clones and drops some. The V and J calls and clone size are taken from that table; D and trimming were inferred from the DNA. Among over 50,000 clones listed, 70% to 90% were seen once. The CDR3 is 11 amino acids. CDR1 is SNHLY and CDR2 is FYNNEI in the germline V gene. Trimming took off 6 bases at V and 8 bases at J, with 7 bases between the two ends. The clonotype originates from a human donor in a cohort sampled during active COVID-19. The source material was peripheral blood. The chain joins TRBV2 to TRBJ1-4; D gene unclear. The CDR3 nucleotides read TGTGCCAGCAGCTCACAGGAAAAACTGTTTTTT. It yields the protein CASSSQEKLFF.